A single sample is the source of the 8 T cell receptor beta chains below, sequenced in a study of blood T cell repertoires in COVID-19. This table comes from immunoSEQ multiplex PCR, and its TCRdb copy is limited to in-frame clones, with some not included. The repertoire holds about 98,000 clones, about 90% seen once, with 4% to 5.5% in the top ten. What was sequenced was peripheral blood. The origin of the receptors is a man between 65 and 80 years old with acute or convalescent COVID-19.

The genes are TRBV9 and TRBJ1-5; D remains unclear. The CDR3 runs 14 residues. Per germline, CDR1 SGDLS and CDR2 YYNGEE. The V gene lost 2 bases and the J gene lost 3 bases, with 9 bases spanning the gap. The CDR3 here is CASSVSGSNQPQHF. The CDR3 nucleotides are TGTGCCAGCAGCGTTAGCGGTTCCAATCAGCCCCAGCATTTT.

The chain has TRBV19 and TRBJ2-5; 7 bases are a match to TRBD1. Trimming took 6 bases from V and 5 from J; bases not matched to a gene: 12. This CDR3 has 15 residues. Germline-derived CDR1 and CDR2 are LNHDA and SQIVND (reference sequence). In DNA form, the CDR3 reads TGTGCCAGTAGAGCCAACAGGGGATCGGGGGAGACCCAGTACTTC. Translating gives CASRANRGSGETQYF. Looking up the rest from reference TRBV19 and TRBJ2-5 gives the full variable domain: DGGITQSPKYLFRKEGQNVTLSCEQNLNHDAMYWYRQDPGQGLRLIYYSQIVNDFQKGDIAEGYSVSREKKESFPLTVTSAQKNPTAFYLCASRANRGSGETQYFGPGTRLLVL.

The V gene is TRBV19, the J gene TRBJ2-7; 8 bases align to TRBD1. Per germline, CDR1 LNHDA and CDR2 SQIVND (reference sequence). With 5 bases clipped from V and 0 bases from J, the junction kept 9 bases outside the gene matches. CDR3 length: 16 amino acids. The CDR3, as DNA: TGTGCCAGTAGTGCCCCCCGGACAGGGAGCTCCTACGAGCAGTACTTC. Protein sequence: CASSAPRTGSSYEQYF.

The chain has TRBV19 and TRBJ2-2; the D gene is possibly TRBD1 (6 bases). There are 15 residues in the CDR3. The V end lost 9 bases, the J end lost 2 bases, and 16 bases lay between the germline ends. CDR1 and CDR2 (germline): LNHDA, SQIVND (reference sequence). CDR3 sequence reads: CASGPDRGNTGELFF. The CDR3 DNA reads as TGTGCCAGCGGGCCGGACAGAGGAAACACCGGGGAGCTGTTTTTT.

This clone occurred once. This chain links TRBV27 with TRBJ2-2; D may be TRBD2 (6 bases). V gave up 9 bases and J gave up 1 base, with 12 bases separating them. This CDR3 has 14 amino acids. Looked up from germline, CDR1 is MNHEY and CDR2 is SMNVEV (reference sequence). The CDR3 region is CASFTGENTGELFF. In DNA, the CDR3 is TGTGCCAGTTTCACGGGGGAGAACACCGGGGAGCTGTTTTTT.

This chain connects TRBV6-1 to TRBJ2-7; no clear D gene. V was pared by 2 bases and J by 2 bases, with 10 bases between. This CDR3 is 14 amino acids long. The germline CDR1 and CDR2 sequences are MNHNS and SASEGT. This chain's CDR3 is CASSETWSTYEQYF. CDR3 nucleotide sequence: TGTGCCAGCAGTGAAACATGGTCGACCTACGAGCAGTACTTC.

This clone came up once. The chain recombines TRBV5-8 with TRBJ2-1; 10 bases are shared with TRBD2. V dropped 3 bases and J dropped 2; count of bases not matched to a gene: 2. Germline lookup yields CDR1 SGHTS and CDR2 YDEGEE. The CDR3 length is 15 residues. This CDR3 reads CASSSLAGAYNEQFF. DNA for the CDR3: TGTGCCAGCAGCTCCCTAGCGGGGGCCTACAATGAGCAGTTCTTC.

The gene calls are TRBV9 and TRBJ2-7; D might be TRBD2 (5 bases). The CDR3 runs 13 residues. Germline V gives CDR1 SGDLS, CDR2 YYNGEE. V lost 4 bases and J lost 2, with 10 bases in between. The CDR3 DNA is TGTGCCAGCAGCTTCGGGGATCCCTACGAGCAGTACTTC. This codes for CASSFGDPYEQYF.